The 29 T cell receptor beta chains presented below share a single source sample, sequenced in a study of CD8+ T cells in alopecia areata. The treatment denotes: oral pan-JAK inhibitor, 5-10 mg twice daily. RNA was extracted and reverse transcribed into cDNA as the sequencing template. Here immunoSEQ multiplex PCR was the method, and the copy in TCRdb shows in-frame clones only, minus some. The top ten hold 1.3% of the sample, which has about 190,000 clones, around 60% seen once. Material: CD4+ T cells sorted from blood, obtained around week 50, from a patient treated with tofacitinib. Receptors originate from a human donor with alopecia areata.

The V call is TRBV7-9, the J call TRBJ1-2, with D hard to call. The CDR3 extends over 12 amino acids. V dropped 4 bases and J dropped 3 bases, with 6 bases sitting between them. Germline V gene lookup returns CDR1 SEHNR and CDR2 FQNEAQ (reference sequence). In nucleotides, the CDR3 is TGTGCCAGCAGCTACAAAGACTATGGCTACACCTTC. This sequence encodes CASSYKDYGYTF.

The chain employs TRBV29-1 and TRBJ1-1; 8 bases are a match to TRBD1. The CDR3 length is 15 residues. CDR1 is SQVTM and CDR2 is ANQGSEA in the germline V gene. The junction had 8 bases not matched to a gene; V was cut back by 4 bases and J by 1 base. The chain's CDR3 is CSVAPSGGWNTEAFF. The CDR3 DNA reads as TGCAGCGTTGCCCCCTCAGGGGGCTGGAACACTGAAGCTTTCTTT.

This clone was observed at least ten times. V usage is TRBV7-9 and J usage is TRBJ2-6; maybe TRBD1 (5 bases). Trimming shortened V by 5 bases and J by 4 bases, and 12 bases separated the two germline ends. This CDR3 region has 15 residues. Germline V gene data show CDR1 as SEHNR and CDR2 as FQNEAQ (reference sequence). The DNA of the CDR3 is TGTGCCAGCAGCGCCTGGACACCGGGGGCCAACGTCCTGACTTTC. Its protein is CASSAWTPGANVLTF.

The CDR3 bases are TGCAGCGTTGTGGGACACCAATACACTGAAGCTTTCTTT. Residues: CSVVGHQYTEAFF. The chain carries TRBV29-1 and TRBJ1-1; tentative D call: TRBD1 (6 bases). Germline lookup yields CDR1 SQVTM and CDR2 ANQGSEA. The CDR3 contains 13 residues. V dropped 4 bases and J dropped 3 bases, with 12 bases sitting between them.

V usage is TRBV11-3 and J usage is TRBJ2-1; weak D call: TRBD1 (5 bases). The CDR3 length is 16 residues. Trimming stripped 5 bases from V and 8 bases from J, with 22 bases between. CDR1 and CDR2 from the germline V gene are SGHNT and YENEEA. The CDR3 DNA sequence: TGTGCCAGCAGCGACCAGGGTGTCCAAGGAGTGGATGAGCAGTTCTTC. This gives the protein CASSDQGVQGVDEQFF.

The rearrangement joins TRBV2 to TRBJ1-1; 9 bases fit TRBD1. Looked up from germline, CDR1 is SNHLY and CDR2 is FYNNEI. The J segment lost 4 bases and the V segment lost 6 bases, leaving 9 bases of the junction unmatched. This CDR3 has 15 amino acids. The CDR3, as DNA: TGTGCCAGCAGGCCAAGGACAGGGGTCGGCACTGAAGCTTTCTTT. Protein product: CASRPRTGVGTEAFF.

V usage is TRBV30 and J usage is TRBJ1-1; a weak D match, TRBD1 (5 bases). There are 12 residues in the CDR3. Germline V gene data show CDR1 as GTSNPN and CDR2 as SVGIG (reference sequence). V lost 2 bases, J lost 7 bases, and 11 bases lay in between. In DNA form, the CDR3 reads TGTGCCTGGAGTCCCCGGGGCAGTGAAGCTTTCTTT. It translates to CAWSPRGSEAFF.

The V and J genes are TRBV29-1 and TRBJ2-1, with D possibly matching TRBD2 (6 bases). V gave up 3 bases and J gave up 14 bases, with 14 bases separating them. The CDR3 covers 11 residues. In germline, CDR1 is SQVTM, CDR2 ANQGSEA. The CDR3 loop reads CSVDRRPGEFF. The CDR3, as DNA: TGCAGCGTTGATCGGCGCCCGGGAGAGTTCTTC.

Written as DNA, the CDR3 is TGTGCCAGCAGTTACTCAGGACAGGGTGGGTACTACGAGCAGTACTTC. Protein: CASSYSGQGGYYEQYF. The V and J genes are TRBV6-6 and TRBJ2-7, with 8 bases identical to TRBD1. The length of the CDR3 is 16 residues. The junction had 7 bases not matched to a gene; V was cut back by 0 bases and J by 3 bases. Germline CDR1 reads MNHNY; CDR2 reads SVGAGI (reference sequence).

This clone is a singleton in its sample. V gene TRBV14 combines with J gene TRBJ2-5; no reliable D call. Germline V gene lookup returns CDR1 SGHDN and CDR2 FVKESK. There are 14 residues in the CDR3. The ends were cut back, 2 bases at V and 4 bases at J, with 11 bases in the middle. CDR3 sequence: CASSQLVRAETQYF. The CDR3 nucleotides are TGTGCCAGCAGCCAATTGGTTAGGGCAGAGACCCAGTACTTC.

The V and J genes are TRBV5-1 and TRBJ1-1; D uncertain. Deletions cut 4 bases from V and 0 bases from J, with 7 bases between. CDR3 length: 13 residues. CDR1 is SGHRS and CDR2 is YFSETQ in the germline V gene. CDR3 nucleotides: TGCGCCAGCAGCGACCGAATGAACACTGAAGCTTTCTTT. Its protein product is CASSDRMNTEAFF.

The rearrangement joins TRBV7-2 to TRBJ2-2; the D gene is possibly TRBD2 (6 bases). The CDR3 has 13 amino acids. V was pared by 5 bases and J by 7 bases, with 11 bases between. Germline V gene lookup returns CDR1 SGHTA and CDR2 FQGNSA. In DNA form, the CDR3 reads TGTGCCAGCAGCCTAAGGCGGGGCGGGGAGCTGTTTTTT. Translated: CASSLRRGGELFF.

J is TRBJ1-2 and V is TRBV5-6, with TRBD1 matching 7 bases. From germline, CDR1 is SGHDT and CDR2 YYEEEE. V gave up 4 bases and J gave up 8 bases; unmatched junction bases: 14. The CDR3 sequence is 15 residues long. The CDR3 DNA is TGTGCCAGCAGCGACGTAAGACAGGGCATCGACGGCTACACCTTC. Its protein product is CASSDVRQGIDGYTF.

J is TRBJ2-3 and V is TRBV29-1, with 14 bases that match TRBD2. CDR1 is SQVTM, CDR2 ANQGSEA, per germline. CDR3 length equals 16 residues. V lost 7 bases to trimming and J lost 2 bases; unmatched junction nucleotides: 8. CDR3 residues: CSGKGLAGAHTDTQYF. The CDR3 DNA is TGCAGCGGGAAGGGACTAGCGGGGGCACACACAGATACGCAGTATTTT.

A remark on this clone: Germline and junction disagree at one end, which may indicate a read error. CDR3 DNA sequence: TGCAGCGTTGATTTGCTAGCGGGGAGTAAATCTCACGTGTTC. This sequence encodes CSVDLLAGSKSHVF. The V call is TRBV29-1, the J call TRBJ2-7, with 9 bases lining up with TRBD2. The CDR3 runs to 14 residues. CDR1 SQVTM and CDR2 ANQGSEA come from the germline V gene.

The CDR3 reads CASHRLKTEAFF. CDR3 nucleotides: TGTGCCAGCCATCGGTTAAAGACTGAAGCTTTCTTT. The chain combines TRBV5-6 with TRBJ1-1; D gene uncertain. This CDR3 is built from 12 residues. Trimming took 7 bases from V and 5 from J, leaving 12 bases between them. CDR1 and CDR2 from the germline V gene are SGHDT and YYEEEE.

The rearrangement links TRBV14 to TRBJ2-5; 10 bases agree with TRBD2. J gave up 4 bases and V 1 base, and 3 bases lay outside the gene matches. CDR3 length: 15 residues. CDR1 and CDR2 from the germline V gene are SGHDN and FVKESK. The CDR3 DNA follows: TGTGCCAGCAGCCAAGCTAGCGGGGGAGCAGAGACCCAGTACTTC. Translating it yields CASSQASGGAETQYF. The full variable domain, completed using reference TRBV14 and TRBJ2-5, is EAGVTQFPSHSVIEKGQTVTLRCDPISGHDNLYWYRRVMGKEIKFLLHFVKESKQDESGMPNNRFLAERTGGTYSTLKVQPAELEDSGVYFCASSQASGGAETQYFGPGTRLLVL.

The rearrangement uses TRBV4-1 and TRBJ1-2; 10 bases match TRBD1. The germline CDR1 and CDR2 sequences are MGHRA and YSYEKL. V shed 0 bases, J shed 7 bases, and the junction held 5 bases outside the gene matches. This CDR3 is built from 15 residues. The CDR3 sequence: CASSQEGQGNSGYTF. The CDR3 DNA follows: TGCGCCAGCAGCCAAGAGGGACAGGGGAATAGTGGCTACACCTTC.

This clone was seen only a few times. The genes are TRBV7-2 and TRBJ2-4; TRBD1 matches 7 bases. The CDR3 runs 13 residues. The germline V gene has CDR1 SGHTA and CDR2 FQGNSA. V dropped 6 bases and J dropped 8; count of bases not matched to a gene: 7. In DNA form, the CDR3 reads TGTGCCAGCAGTCGACAGGGTAGGGACATTCAGTACTTC. This gives the protein CASSRQGRDIQYF. Drawing the rest from reference TRBV7-2 and TRBJ2-4, the complete variable domain is GAGVSQSPSNKVTEKGKDVELRCDPISGHTALYWYRQSLGQGLEFLIYFQGNSAPDKSGLPSDRFSAERTGGSVSTLTIQRTQQEDSAVYLCASSRQGRDIQYFGAGTRLSVL.

This chain links TRBV6-1 with TRBJ2-7, with D tentatively TRBD1 (5 bases). The germline V gene has CDR1 MNHNS and CDR2 SASEGT. CDR3 length equals 16 residues. V lost 2 bases to trimming and J lost 2 bases, with 16 bases between them. In nucleotides, the CDR3 is TGTGCCAGCAGTGAACCCCGGGCCAAGGGGACCTACGAGCAGTACTTC. This encodes CASSEPRAKGTYEQYF.

The V call is TRBV4-3, the J call TRBJ1-4; perhaps TRBD1 as D (6 bases). There are 17 residues in the CDR3. Germline lookup yields CDR1 LGHNA and CDR2 YSLEER. Trimming left V 0 bases short and J 8 bases short, with 19 bases between. The CDR3 is CASSQEVGRGVGEKLFF. CDR3 nucleotide sequence: TGCGCCAGCAGCCAAGAAGTGGGCAGGGGTGTTGGCGAAAAACTGTTTTTT.

The chain joins TRBV9 to TRBJ2-1, with a possible D match to TRBD2 (7 bases). Trimming pared 2 bases from V and 10 bases from J, leaving 13 bases between. Germline CDR1 and CDR2: SGDLS and YYNGEE. This CDR3 spans 13 amino acids. DNA for the CDR3: TGTGCCAGCAGCGTTACGACGGGGGGCGAGCAGTTCTTC. Amino acid sequence: CASSVTTGGEQFF.

This chain links TRBV5-1 with TRBJ2-3; D gene unclear. This CDR3 spans 13 amino acids. The germline V gene has CDR1 SGHRS and CDR2 YFSETQ. V gave up 4 bases and J gave up 1 base, with 7 bases separating them. The DNA of the CDR3 is TGCGCCAGCAGCCCCATGGGCACAGATACGCAGTATTTT. Translating gives CASSPMGTDTQYF.

This chain links TRBV30 with TRBJ1-2; 9 positions agree with TRBD1. The germline V gene encodes CDR1 GTSNPN and CDR2 SVGIG (reference sequence). The CDR3 sequence is 13 residues long. Trimming removed 4 bases from V and 5 bases from J; junction bases left unmatched: 5. DNA of the CDR3: TGTGCCTGGATTTTGACAGGGGGTTATGGCTACACCTTC. This translates into CAWILTGGYGYTF.

The chain is built from TRBV30 and TRBJ1-3, with D perhaps TRBD1 (6 bases). V lost 2 bases, J lost 9 bases, and 17 bases lay in between. CDR1 GTSNPN and CDR2 SVGIG come from the germline V gene (reference sequence). The CDR3 has 14 residues. CDR3 nucleotides: TGTGCCTGGAGTTTGAGCAGGGGAGTTAGCACCATATATTTT. Translation: CAWSLSRGVSTIYF.

CDR3 nucleotides: TGTGCCAGCAGCCAAACAGGGGCTCTACAGGAAAAACTGTTTTTT. Translation: CASSQTGALQEKLFF. The V call is TRBV7-2, the J call TRBJ1-4; 7 bases match TRBD1. V was clipped by 5 bases and J by 8 bases; unmatched bases: 11. The germline CDR1 and CDR2 sequences are SGHTA and FQGNSA. This CDR3 region has 15 residues.

This clone was seen a handful of times. In nucleotides, the CDR3 is TGTGCCAGCAGTGAACAGAGTCACAATGAGCAGTTCTTC. Translating it yields CASSEQSHNEQFF. This chain connects TRBV6-1 to TRBJ2-1; D is unclear. The CDR3 loop spans 13 amino acids. Germline assignment: CDR1 MNHNS and CDR2 SASEGT. Trimming stripped 2 bases from V and 5 bases from J, with 7 bases between.

Details on this clone: This same CDR3 is encoded by further DNA sequences in the sample. The chain is built from TRBV2 and TRBJ2-2; the D gene is possibly TRBD1 (7 bases). The CDR3 runs 16 residues. Trimming cost V 5 bases and J 1 base, with 14 bases left between them. Per germline, CDR1 SNHLY and CDR2 FYNNEI. In DNA form, the CDR3 reads TGTGCCAGCAGTCCGACAGGGACTGTGAACACCGGGGAGCTGTTTTTT. Its translation is CASSPTGTVNTGELFF.

The J gene is TRBJ2-2, the V gene TRBV7-8; 8 nucleotides align to TRBD1. V lost 5 bases and J lost 0; bases outside the gene matches: 8. The CDR3 sequence is 17 residues long. CDR1 is SGHVS and CDR2 is FQNEAQ in the germline V gene. CDR3 DNA sequence: TGTGCCAGCAGCCCCCGATCAGGGGGCGCGAACACCGGGGAGCTGTTTTTT. Its protein product is CASSPRSGGANTGELFF.